This paragraph covers one TCR beta chain sequence. The table lists this clone with a count of one. What antigen it recognizes has not been identified. Base qualities are not provided; no much larger clone lies one nucleotide away. The cohort comprised 550 to 700 healthy bone marrow donors. At the time of sampling, all cohort members were nominally healthy, though unrecorded immune exposures were likely present. The donor tested CMV seronegative and was one of the 352 seronegative cohort members. Every donor gave a peripheral blood sample, and the peripheral blood mononuclear cells from that sample were used for TCR beta sequencing. The Qiagen DNeasy Blood Extraction Kit was used to extract genomic DNA from the blood cell samples. This entry belongs to a study of cytomegalovirus exposure and HLA in healthy donors (dated by TCRdb to 2015 to 2018). About the full investigation: An earlier analysis of roughly 500 of the donors reported approximately 300 Gb of sequence data and roughly 120 million unique TCR beta sequences obtained from about 179 million T cells. A few DR-DQ haplotypes were treated as single units for association and clustering because of strong linkage in the cohort. About 300 gigabases of sequencing data and around 85 million unique TCR sequences made up an early release that covered 640 HLA-typed donors. The study combined high-throughput TCR immunosequencing, statistical association of individual TCRs with disease status, and machine learning to predict cytomegalovirus infection status. The number of donors typed differed by locus, with roughly 620-640 for A, B, C, DRB1 and DQB1, around 500 for DQA1, 606 for DPA1, and some 440 for DPB1. A later genetic analysis used genome-wide SNP genotypes for about 60% of the roughly 670 donors, treating that subset as a discovery cohort. An earlier analysis of roughly 580 of the donors used high-throughput TCR beta sequencing to judge whether each TCR beta V gene segment behaved as functional or pseudogenic. Class I and class II HLA loci were covered by the typing at four-digit resolution. The study was designed to test whether signatures of past pathogen exposure could be identified by cataloging public T cell receptors. Donor age, sex, ethnicity and CMV serostatus were compiled alongside the repertoire data. Of the 300 to 450 genotyped donors, 80% to 90% were placed in the genetic ancestry cluster associated with self-reported Caucasian donors. On average, around 200,000 unique TCR beta nucleotide sequences were sequenced per donor among 398 genotyped donors of the cohort, with 15% to 20% of those sequences being non-productive. The study used immunosequencing to profile the T cell repertoires of approximately 640 subjects and linked those repertoires to cytomegalovirus serostatus. Besides the first cohort of hundreds of subjects, a separate validation cohort made up of over 95 different subjects was used. All discovery cohort repertoires had been generated on a single sequencing platform. In the later analysis, no new phenotypic data were used to find candidate immune exposures; instead, reliance was placed on TCR beta sequences and their occurrence across donors. A later analysis re-analyzed previously published TCR beta repertoires from approximately 670 donors and added high-resolution HLA genotyping to study TCR occurrence patterns. On the study overall, not on this receptor specifically: A further reported finding was that TCR beta sequences accurately predicted the HLA-A and HLA-B alleles for most subjects in the first cohort. A cluster of highly shared sequence variants was judged likely to represent a technical artifact of the sequencing pipeline. The study gave a list of 150 to 200 TCR beta chains associated with cytomegalovirus. The classifier was reported to diagnose cytomegalovirus status with high specificity and sensitivity in both the original cohort and the validation cohort. Specific HLA alleles were associated with roughly 16,000 TCR beta sequences at a false discovery rate of 0.05 in a later analysis. Three of the identified cytomegalovirus-associated TCR beta chains were confirmed in vitro to be specific for cytomegalovirus antigens. In a later analysis, most CMV-associated TCR beta chains were found to appear HLA-restricted, with HLA associations seemingly driven largely by CMV exposure. Because HLA typing was unavailable for some donors at each locus, only the typed subset was used in association tests. Roughly uniform sequencing depth across donors was assumed in presence/absence analyses, although this assumption may not hold. According to the authors, the approach could potentially be generalized to other disease states and immunological phenotypes. Most TCR sequences were observed very rarely across donors, whereas some public TCRs were present in many individuals. This cohort had only TCR beta chains sequenced, and the lack of alpha or paired-chain data limited which features could be detected. Because counts were too low, roughly 16 rarely observed V segments, including chromosome 9 orphons, were left out of the earlier analysis of some 640 of the donors. In a later analysis, TCR association rates were found to vary across HLA loci, with the most associated TCRs seen for DRB1 alleles and the fewest for HLA-C alleles. Linkage disequilibrium might explain the correlated functional status among segregating V segments, but an unknown experimental factor could not be ruled out. A later analysis reported that several top co-occurrence clusters appeared linked to parvovirus B19, influenza, CMV and Epstein-Barr virus. Because the 87-base-pair reads could not distinguish some IMGT-functional V segments, including TRBV6-2 and TRBV6-3, those segments were excluded. Immune exposure information for the cohort was limited to CMV serostatus. According to a later genetic analysis, donors in an Asian-associated ancestry cluster had fewer N-insertions in productive TCRs than the approximately 610-donor mean. In an earlier analysis of under 600 of the donors, most TCR beta V segments were observed in productive rearrangements about 87% or about 30% of the time, broadly matching IMGT annotations. A later analysis found that HLA-associated TCR beta chains were more clonally expanded and had lower generation probabilities than equally common non-associated chains. Strong co-occurrence of HLA alleles, especially DR and DQ, made assigning TCR associations to individual alleles difficult. V-gene and J-gene trimming of TCR beta chains was associated with a missense DCLRE1C variant in a later genetic analysis, and the association was replicated in an independent cohort.

The method was the immunoSEQ multiplex PCR assay. A mixture of 60 forward primers for TCR Vbeta segments and 13 reverse primers for TCR Jbeta segments was used in the multiplex PCR. The CDR3 region of rearranged TCR beta genes was amplified from genomic DNA by a multiplex PCR assay. On the Illumina HiSeq System, the amplified TCR beta libraries were sequenced as 87-base-pair reads. Regarding the original processing steps: Across the 600 to 700 repertoires, a later analysis counted approximately 75 million unique TCR beta chains, roughly 11 million of which were shared by at least two donors. Raw reads were error-corrected and collapsed into unique sequences by a nearest-neighbor algorithm in which closely related sequences were merged to remove PCR and sequencing errors. Alignment of CDR3 sequences to IMGT reference sequences was used to assign V, D and J gene segments. For a sequence to be retained, at least a six-nucleotide match to both a V gene segment and a J gene segment was required. Rearrangements were called productive when the CDR3 lacked stop codons and stayed in frame with V and J; all others were non-productive. Following IMGT convention, CDR3 was defined as the stretch from the second conserved V-encoded cysteine to the conserved J-encoded phenylalanine. In an earlier analysis of 500 to 650 of the donors, sequences lacking an unambiguous match to a single V gene segment were excluded. In an earlier analysis of about 590 of the donors, a V segment was called functional when productive rearrangements were above 56.7%, and segregating when the standard deviation between donors exceeded 5%. To diagnose cytomegalovirus status from the catalog of TCR beta chain sequences, a statistical classification framework was built. In a later analysis, TCR nucleotide sequences were compared against IMGT/GENE-DB human TR gene sequences so that V and J genes could be assigned. A later analysis assigned CDR3 sequences and most-parsimonious VDJ recombination scenarios with the TCRdist pipeline. In a later analysis, each TCR beta chain was defined by its CDR3 amino acid sequence together with its V-gene family, and reads lacking a unique V-gene family were excluded. As a way to deal with suspected cross-contamination and a sequencing artifact, a later analysis dropped 592 nucleotide sequences that were highly shared and had low generation probability. In a later analysis, a clonal expansion index for each public chain was calculated from normalized within-repertoire ranks of inferred template counts. A later analysis computed generation probabilities with a VDJ recombination model fitted to out-of-frame rearrangements, and checked the results against IGoR. A later analysis scored TCR-TCR, TCR-HLA and TCR-CMV co-occurrence with hypergeometric tests, applying a repertoire-size bias correction to TCR pairs. A later analysis estimated false discovery rates by permuting HLA or CMV assignments 20 times. A later analysis grouped co-occurring TCRs with DBSCAN, adding TCRdist sequence similarity when clustering within HLA-allele-positive subsets. Repertoires with fewer than 30,000 or more than 120,000 public chains were left out of co-occurrence clustering, as were five repertoires with anomalous nucleotide sharing. Entries here come from immuneACCESS through TCRdb and include only in-frame sequences with V and J called. Some clones fail to appear in such tables; in the studies checked, an unresolved V gene covers under half of the shortfall, and the cause of the remainder is unknown. That table is the source of V, J and clone size, and D and trimming were worked out from the DNA. Counted in this sample were about 130,000 clones; about 85% of them appeared once. Clones ranked in the top ten supply more than 1.5% of the sample.

Spanning cysteine to phenylalanine, the CDR3 consists of 16 amino acids. Only the CDR3 region is kept as DNA, spanning 48 bases read in frame from base 1. According to the germline V gene, CDR1 reads LGHNA and CDR2 reads YNFKEQ. At the junction V is shortened by 0 bases and J by 7 bases; bases outside the gene matches: 7. Specimen: PBMCs. The TCR originated in a boy aged 5-17 years in good health and CMV-seronegative. The sequence is built from TRBV4-2 and TRBJ2-1; 9 of the junction bases match TRBD2. The CDR3 region reads CASSQDEGLALNEQFF. The nucleotides are TGTGCCAGCAGCCAAGATGAAGGACTAGCGCTTAATGAGCAGTTCTTC.